These 9 T cell receptor beta chains share one sample of origin, sequenced in a study of blood T cells in healthy people across ages. Then a second PCR, running about 6 to 11 cycles, was carried out with a sample-barcoded 5' primer and a J-beta primer mix. One entry per CDR3 protein results from TCRdb running MiXCR on the 5' RACE reads. The sample records 650,000 to 1,000,000 distinct CDR3 sequences, about 37% being singletons. Sequencing used blood. These TCRs come from a man aged 18 to 30 in good health.

This chain connects TRBV10-3 to TRBJ2-2, with a tentative D call TRBD1 (5 bases). Germline V CDR1 and CDR2: ENHRY, SYGVKD. The CDR3 sequence is 15 residues long. Trimming took off 4 bases at V and 4 bases at J, with 13 bases between the two ends. CDR3 DNA sequence: TGTGCCATCAGTGGGGCAGGGTCTTTCACCGGGGAGCTGTTTTTT. Translated, it gives CAISGAGSFTGELFF.

The rearrangement links TRBV30 to TRBJ2-7, with D possibly matching TRBD1 (6 bases). The CDR3 is 15 amino acids. The germline gives CDR1 GTSNPN, CDR2 SVGIG (reference sequence). The germline V and J ends were trimmed by 3 bases and 2 bases, with 17 bases remaining between them. In DNA, the CDR3 is TGTGCCTGGAGCCTAGAGGCAGGGGTTGCCTACGAGCAGTACTTC. As protein: CAWSLEAGVAYEQYF.

A word on this clonotype: An end of the junction does not agree with germline; a read error may underlie this. The rearrangement links TRBV9 to TRBJ2-1; 7 bases line up with TRBD1. Germline V gene data show CDR1 as SGDLS and CDR2 as YYNGEE. The CDR3 runs 15 residues. The CDR3 nucleotides read TGTGCCAGCGGCGTAGAGGGCACAGGGGACAATGAGCAGTTCTTC. As protein: CASGVEGTGDNEQFF.

The CDR3 spells CASSQGGDSRTEQFF. Here the CDR3 DNA reads TGTGCCAGCAGCCAAGGCGGGGACAGTCGAACTGAGCAGTTCTTC. The chain links TRBV3-1 to TRBJ2-1; possibly TRBD1 for D (7 bases). This CDR3 contains 15 residues. The germline gives CDR1 LGHDT, CDR2 YNNKEL (reference sequence). V was shortened by 1 base and J by 9 bases, with 16 bases between the two germline ends.

Remarks on this clonotype: At one boundary the junction diverges from the germline segment, which might be a read error. The V and J genes are TRBV28 and TRBJ1-6; perhaps TRBD1 as D (5 bases). CDR1 and CDR2 from the germline V gene are MDHEN and SYDVKM. The CDR3 spans 21 residues. For the CDR3, the DNA is TGTGCCAGCAGTGTGTTAAAGCGAGGGGTAATAGGCAGCTCCCATAATTCACCCCTCCACTTT. Translated: CASSVLKRGVIGSSHNSPLHF.

This clonotype has only a few counts. This chain connects TRBV27 to TRBJ1-6, with D unclear. V lost 7 bases, J lost 10 bases, and 17 bases lay in between. From germline, CDR1 is MNHEY and CDR2 SMNVEV (reference sequence). This CDR3 contains 14 residues. The CDR3 region has the DNA TGTGCCAGCACCACGGATGGGTACGGCTCACCCCTCCACTTT. The encoded protein is CASTTDGYGSPLHF.

The V and J genes are TRBV20-1 and TRBJ1-1; no firm D call. Germline loops: CDR1 DFQATT, CDR2 SNEGSKA (reference sequence). The CDR3 runs 10 residues. The V gene lost 1 base and the J gene lost 5 bases, with 2 bases spanning the gap. The CDR3: CSARVTEAFF. The CDR3 DNA reads as TGCAGTGCTAGAGTTACTGAAGCTTTCTTT.

Comments on this clonotype: This CDR3 fails to terminate in the conserved phenylalanine or tryptophan, so it likely reflects a read error. The CDR3 protein is CASSQVQPGQGGSGYTI. In DNA, the CDR3 is TGTGCCAGCAGCCAAGTCCAACCGGGACAGGGGGGTTCTGGCTACACCATC. The chain links TRBV4-2 to TRBJ1-2, with 11 bases aligning to TRBD1. The CDR3 has 17 residues. The trim removed 1 base at V and 7 bases at J, leaving 11 bases unmatched. The germline V gene encodes CDR1 LGHNA and CDR2 YNFKEQ.

The CDR3 sequence is CASSLGGDGPSYEQYF. DNA for the CDR3: TGTGCCAGCAGCTTAGGGGGCGACGGACCCTCCTACGAGCAGTACTTC. V is TRBV7-9 and J is TRBJ2-7, with a weak D call TRBD1 (5 bases). The CDR3 spans 16 residues. V was shortened by 1 base and J by 0 bases, with 13 bases between the two germline ends. From germline, CDR1 is SEHNR and CDR2 FQNEAQ (reference sequence). Looking up the rest from reference TRBV7-9 and TRBJ2-7 gives the full variable domain: DTGVSQNPRHKITKRGQNVTFRCDPISEHNRLYWYRQTLGQGPEFLTYFQNEAQLEKSRLLSDRFSAERPKGSFSTLEIQRTEQGDSAMYLCASSLGGDGPSYEQYFGPGTRLTVT.